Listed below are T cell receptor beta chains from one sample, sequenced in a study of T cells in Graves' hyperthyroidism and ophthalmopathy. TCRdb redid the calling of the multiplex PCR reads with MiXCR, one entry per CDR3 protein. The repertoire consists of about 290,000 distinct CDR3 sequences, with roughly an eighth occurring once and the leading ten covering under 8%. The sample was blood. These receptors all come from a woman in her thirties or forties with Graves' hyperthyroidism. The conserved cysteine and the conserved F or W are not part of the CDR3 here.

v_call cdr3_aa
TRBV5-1 ASTTGEASTDTQY
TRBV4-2 ASSLQDLQRDEQF
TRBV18 ASSPSGSINEQF
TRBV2 ASRPTSGSGTQY
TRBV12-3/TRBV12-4 ASSLGEINEQF
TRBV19 ASSPSTGEGQPQH
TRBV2 ASSATGIGETQY
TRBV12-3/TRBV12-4 ASRTSSGSNTGELF
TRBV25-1 ASNGRTRGSETQY
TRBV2 ASTEQETQY
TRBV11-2 ASSLDGGGYNEQF
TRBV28 ASSLLDTQY
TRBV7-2 ASSLAQGYGQPQH
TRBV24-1 ATSKRQGDYNEQF
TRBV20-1 SAIFQGLRGYT
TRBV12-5 ASGLDGRATNEKLF
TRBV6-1 ASRTGHTTRYNEQF
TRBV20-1 SASQLAGGWDEQF
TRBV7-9 ASSLVAVDYGYT
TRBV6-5 ASSYLAGTGAF
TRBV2 ASSLGLAANEQF
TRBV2 ASSVVGNEQF
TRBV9 ASSGGGRDNEQF